A selection of T cell receptor beta chains follows, all from one sample in a study of blood T cell repertoires in COVID-19. Sequenced by immunoSEQ multiplex PCR; TCRdb stores in-frame clones only, minus some. The sample lists approximately 150,000 clones, roughly 84% seen once, with 1% to 1.5% in the top ten. Sequencing used PBMCs or T cells enriched from blood (not recorded which). The source of these receptors is a human donor with acute COVID-19. The donor label of this sample is uncertain. The CDR3 runs from the conserved cysteine through the conserved F or W. Each record gives: CDR3 protein, CDR3 DNA, D gene, V gene, J gene. The D gene is left open where the match is weak.

CATSPAGGLADTQYF,TGTGCCACCAGCCCTGCGGGGGGATTGGCAGATACGCAGTATTTT,TRBD2,TRBV24-1,TRBJ2-3
CASRQGQIETQYF,TGCGCCAGCAGACAGGGTCAGATAGAGACCCAGTACTTC,.,TRBV10-2,TRBJ2-5
CASSEANGEGQPQHF,TGTGCCAGCAGTGAAGCGAATGGGGAGGGACAGCCCCAGCATTTT,.,TRBV6-1,TRBJ1-5
CASSLRGGFPQETQYF,TGTGCCAGCAGCTTGAGAGGGGGCTTTCCCCAAGAGACCCAGTACTTC,TRBD1,TRBV5-8,TRBJ2-5
CASSMGGNTEAFF,TGTGCCAGTAGTATGGGGGGTAACACTGAAGCTTTCTTT,.,TRBV19,TRBJ1-1
CASSAGTVNEKLFF,TGTGCCAGCAGTGCCGGGACAGTTAATGAAAAACTGTTTTTT,TRBD1,TRBV9,TRBJ1-4
CASSPPDRYEQYF,TGTGCCAGCAGTCCCCCGGACAGATACGAGCAGTACTTC,.,TRBV12-3/TRBV12-4,TRBJ2-7
CASSASGDRVYEQYF,TGTGCCAGCAGCGCCTCCGGGGACAGGGTTTACGAGCAGTACTTC,.,TRBV21-1,TRBJ2-7
CASSPRLEQTQYF,TGTGCCAGCAGCCCCAGACTAGAACAGACCCAGTACTTC,.,TRBV7-8,TRBJ2-5
CASSPPTGEGYGYTF,TGTGCCAGCTCACCACCGACAGGGGAGGGCTATGGCTACACCTTC,TRBD1,TRBV18,TRBJ1-2
CASSQDLADTNYGYTF,TGCGCCAGCAGCCAAGATCTGGCAGATACTAACTATGGCTACACCTTC,.,TRBV4-3,TRBJ1-2
CAISESAAQAFF,TGTGCCATCAGTGAGTCAGCCGCGCAAGCTTTCTTT,.,TRBV10-3,TRBJ1-1
CASSLVAGVEQFF,TGTGCCAGCAGCTTGGTGGCGGGGGTTGAGCAGTTCTTC,TRBD2,TRBV5-6,TRBJ2-1